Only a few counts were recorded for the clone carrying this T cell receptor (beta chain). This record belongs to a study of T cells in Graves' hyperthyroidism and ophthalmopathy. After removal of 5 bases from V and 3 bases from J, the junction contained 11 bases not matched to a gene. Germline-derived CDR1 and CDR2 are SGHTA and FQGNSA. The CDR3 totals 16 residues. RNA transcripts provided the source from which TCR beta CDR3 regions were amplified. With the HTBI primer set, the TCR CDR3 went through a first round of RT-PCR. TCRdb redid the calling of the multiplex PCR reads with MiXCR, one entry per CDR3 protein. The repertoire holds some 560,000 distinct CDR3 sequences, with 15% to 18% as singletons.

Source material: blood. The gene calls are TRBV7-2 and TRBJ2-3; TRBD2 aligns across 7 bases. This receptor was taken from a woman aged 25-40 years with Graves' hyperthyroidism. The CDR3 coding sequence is TGTGCCAGCAGCCCGATGGCTAGCGGAGCTACAGATACGCAGTATTTT. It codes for CASSPMASGATDTQYF.